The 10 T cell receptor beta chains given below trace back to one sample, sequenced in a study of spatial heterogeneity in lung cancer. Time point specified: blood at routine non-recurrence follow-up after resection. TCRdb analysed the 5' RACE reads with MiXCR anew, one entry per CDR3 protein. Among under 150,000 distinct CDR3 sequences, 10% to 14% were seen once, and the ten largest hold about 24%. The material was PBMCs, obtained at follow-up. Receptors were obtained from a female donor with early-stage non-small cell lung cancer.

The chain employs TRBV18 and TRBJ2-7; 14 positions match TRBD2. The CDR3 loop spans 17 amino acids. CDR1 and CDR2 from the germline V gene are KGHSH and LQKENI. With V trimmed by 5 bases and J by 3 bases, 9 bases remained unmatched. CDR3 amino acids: CASSSGTSGSSLYEQYF. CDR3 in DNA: TGTGCCAGCTCATCAGGGACTAGCGGGAGCAGCCTCTACGAGCAGTACTTC.

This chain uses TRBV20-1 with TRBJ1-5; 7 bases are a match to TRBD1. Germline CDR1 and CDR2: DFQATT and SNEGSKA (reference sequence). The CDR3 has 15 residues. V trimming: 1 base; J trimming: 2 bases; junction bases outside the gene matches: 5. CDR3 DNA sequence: TGCAGTGCTAGAGGGGACAGTCTGGGCAATCAGCCCCAGCATTTT. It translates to CSARGDSLGNQPQHF.

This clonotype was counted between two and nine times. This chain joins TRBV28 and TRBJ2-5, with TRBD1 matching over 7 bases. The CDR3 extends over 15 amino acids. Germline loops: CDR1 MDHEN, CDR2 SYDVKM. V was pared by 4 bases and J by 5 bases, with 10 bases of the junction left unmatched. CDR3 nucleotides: TGTGCCAGCAGTTCCCTAGAGAGGGGGCTGGAGACCCAGTACTTC. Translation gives CASSSLERGLETQYF. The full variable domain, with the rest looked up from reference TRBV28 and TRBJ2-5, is DVKVTQSSRYLVKRTGEKVFLECVQDMDHENMFWYRQDPGLGLRLIYFSYDVKMKEKGDIPEGYSVSREKKERFSLILESASTNQTSMYLCASSSLERGLETQYFGPGTRLLVL.

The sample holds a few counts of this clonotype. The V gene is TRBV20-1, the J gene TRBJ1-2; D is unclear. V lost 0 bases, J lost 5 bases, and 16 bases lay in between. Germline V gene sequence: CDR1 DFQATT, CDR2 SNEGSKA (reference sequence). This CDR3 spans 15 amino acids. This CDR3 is CSARDIGSRPYGYTF. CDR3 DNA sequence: TGCAGTGCTAGAGATATTGGGTCACGACCTTATGGCTACACCTTC.

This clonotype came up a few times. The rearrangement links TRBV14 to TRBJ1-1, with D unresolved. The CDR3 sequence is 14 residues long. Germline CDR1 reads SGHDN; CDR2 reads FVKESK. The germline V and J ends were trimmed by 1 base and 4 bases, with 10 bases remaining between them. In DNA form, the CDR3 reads TGTGCCAGCAGCCAAGCACGGATATTCACTGAAGCTTTCTTT. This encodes CASSQARIFTEAFF.

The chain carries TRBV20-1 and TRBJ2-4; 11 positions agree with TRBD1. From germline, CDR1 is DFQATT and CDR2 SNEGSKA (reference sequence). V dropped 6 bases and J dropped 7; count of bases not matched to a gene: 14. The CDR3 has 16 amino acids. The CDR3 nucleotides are TGCAGTGCCATTATCTCGGACAGGGGGCTGTCGAACATTCAGTACTTC. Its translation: CSAIISDRGLSNIQYF.

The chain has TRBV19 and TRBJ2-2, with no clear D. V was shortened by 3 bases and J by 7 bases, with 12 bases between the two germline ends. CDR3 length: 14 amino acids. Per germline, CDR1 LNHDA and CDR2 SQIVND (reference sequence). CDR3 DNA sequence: TGTGCCAGTAGTATGATTAGGAGCTACGGGGAGCTGTTTTTT. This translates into CASSMIRSYGELFF.

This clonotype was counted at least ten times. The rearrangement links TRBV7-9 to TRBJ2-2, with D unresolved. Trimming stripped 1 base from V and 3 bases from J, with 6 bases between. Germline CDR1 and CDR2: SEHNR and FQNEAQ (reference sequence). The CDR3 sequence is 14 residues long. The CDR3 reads CASSLGRDTGELFF. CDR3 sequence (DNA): TGTGCCAGCAGCTTAGGGCGAGACACCGGGGAGCTGTTTTTT.

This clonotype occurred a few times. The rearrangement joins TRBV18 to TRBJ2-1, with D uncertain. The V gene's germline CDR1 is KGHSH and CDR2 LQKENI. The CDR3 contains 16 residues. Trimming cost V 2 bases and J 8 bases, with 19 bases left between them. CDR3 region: CASSPVTSSQYDEQFF. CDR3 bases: TGTGCCAGCTCACCAGTCACCTCTTCGCAGTACGATGAGCAGTTCTTC.

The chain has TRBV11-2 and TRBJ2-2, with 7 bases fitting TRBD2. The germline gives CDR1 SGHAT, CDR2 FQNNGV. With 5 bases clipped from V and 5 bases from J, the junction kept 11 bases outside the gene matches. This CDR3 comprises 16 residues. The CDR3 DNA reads TGTGCCAGCAGCCCATCGGGAGGTTTGTCAACCGGGGAGCTGTTTTTT. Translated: CASSPSGGLSTGELFF.